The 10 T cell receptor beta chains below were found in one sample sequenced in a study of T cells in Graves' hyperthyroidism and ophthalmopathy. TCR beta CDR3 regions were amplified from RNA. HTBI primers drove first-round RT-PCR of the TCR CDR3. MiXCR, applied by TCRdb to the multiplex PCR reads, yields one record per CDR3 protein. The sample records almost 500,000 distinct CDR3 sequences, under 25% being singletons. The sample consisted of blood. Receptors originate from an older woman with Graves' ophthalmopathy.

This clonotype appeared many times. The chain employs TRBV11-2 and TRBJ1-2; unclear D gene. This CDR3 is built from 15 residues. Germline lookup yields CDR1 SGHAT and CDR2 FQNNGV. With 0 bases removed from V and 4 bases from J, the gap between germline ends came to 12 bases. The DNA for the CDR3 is TGTGCCAGCAGCTTAGACGCGGTCCCCTCCTATGGCTACACCTTC. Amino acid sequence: CASSLDAVPSYGYTF. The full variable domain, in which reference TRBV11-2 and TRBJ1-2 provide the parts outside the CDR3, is EAGVAQSPRYKIIEKRQSVAFWCNPISGHATLYWYQQILGQGPKLLIQFQNNGVVDDSQLPKDRFSAERLKGVDSTLKIQPAKLEDSAVYLCASSLDAVPSYGYTFGSGTRLTVV.

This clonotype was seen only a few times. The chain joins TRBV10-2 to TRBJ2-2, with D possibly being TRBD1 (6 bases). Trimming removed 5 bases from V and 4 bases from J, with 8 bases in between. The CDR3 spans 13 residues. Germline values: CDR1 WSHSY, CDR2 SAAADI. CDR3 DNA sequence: TGCGCCAGCAGTAACAGGGTCACCGGGGAGCTGTTTTTT. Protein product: CASSNRVTGELFF.

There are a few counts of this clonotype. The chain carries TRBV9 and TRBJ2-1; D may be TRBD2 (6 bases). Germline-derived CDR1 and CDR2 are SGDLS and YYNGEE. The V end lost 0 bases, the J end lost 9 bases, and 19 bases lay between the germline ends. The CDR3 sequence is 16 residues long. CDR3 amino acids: CASSVAGADRGGEQFF. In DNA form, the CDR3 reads TGTGCCAGCAGCGTAGCTGGGGCGGATCGGGGAGGTGAGCAGTTCTTC.

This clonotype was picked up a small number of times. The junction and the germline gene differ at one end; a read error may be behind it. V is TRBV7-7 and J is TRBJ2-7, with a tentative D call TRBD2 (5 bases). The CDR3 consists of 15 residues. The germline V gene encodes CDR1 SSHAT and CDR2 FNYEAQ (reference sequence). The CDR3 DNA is TGTGCTAGCAGCTTAGGTGTAGCGTCCTACTACGAGCAGTACTTC. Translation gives CASSLGVASYYEQYF.

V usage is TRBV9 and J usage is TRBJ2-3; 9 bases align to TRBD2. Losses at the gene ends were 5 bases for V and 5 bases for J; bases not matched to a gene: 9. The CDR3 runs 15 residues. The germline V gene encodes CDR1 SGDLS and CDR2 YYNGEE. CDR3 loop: CASSIAGVKGDTQYF. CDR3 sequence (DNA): TGTGCCAGCAGTATAGCGGGGGTGAAGGGAGATACGCAGTATTTT.

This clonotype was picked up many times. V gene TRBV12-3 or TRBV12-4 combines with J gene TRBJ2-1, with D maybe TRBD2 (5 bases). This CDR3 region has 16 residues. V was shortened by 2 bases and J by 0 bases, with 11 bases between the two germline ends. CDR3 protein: CASSLTSGFSYNEQFF. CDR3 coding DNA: TGTGCCAGCAGTTTAACTTCGGGATTCTCCTACAATGAGCAGTTCTTC.

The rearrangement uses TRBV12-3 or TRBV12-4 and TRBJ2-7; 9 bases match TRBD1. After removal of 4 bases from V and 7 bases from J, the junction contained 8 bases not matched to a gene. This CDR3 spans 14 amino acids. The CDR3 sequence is CASSSQGAIGEQYF. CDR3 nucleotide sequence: TGTGCCAGCAGTTCACAGGGGGCCATAGGGGAGCAGTACTTC.

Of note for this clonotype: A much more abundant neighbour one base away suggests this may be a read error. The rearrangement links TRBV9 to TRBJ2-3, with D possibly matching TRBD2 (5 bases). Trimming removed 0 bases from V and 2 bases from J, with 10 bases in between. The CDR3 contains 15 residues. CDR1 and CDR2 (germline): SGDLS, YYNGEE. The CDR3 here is CASSVVSGNTDTQYF. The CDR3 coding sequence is TGTGCCAGCAGCGTAGTCTCGGGGAACACAGATACGCAGTATTTT.

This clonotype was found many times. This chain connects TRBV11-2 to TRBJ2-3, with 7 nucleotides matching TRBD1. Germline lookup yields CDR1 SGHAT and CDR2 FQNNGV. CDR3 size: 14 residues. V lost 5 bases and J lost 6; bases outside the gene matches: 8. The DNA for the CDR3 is TGTGCCAGCAGCCTGGGACAGCCTGGCGATACGCAGTATTTT. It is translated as CASSLGQPGDTQYF.

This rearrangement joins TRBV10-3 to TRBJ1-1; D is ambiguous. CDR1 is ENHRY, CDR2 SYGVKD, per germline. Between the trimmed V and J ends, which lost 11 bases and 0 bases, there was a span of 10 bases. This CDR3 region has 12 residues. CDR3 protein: CAARALNTEAFF. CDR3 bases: TGTGCCGCCAGAGCTCTGAACACTGAAGCTTTCTTT.